This T cell receptor beta chain is from a study of shared clonotypes between healthy human individuals. Regarding the study as a whole: For naive CD4 cells, 4% to 6% of clonotypes were shared across a few donors.

Comment on this clone: The antigen is unknown.

Sequencing was performed with immunoSEQ multiplex PCR; in TCRdb, only in-frame clones are kept and a portion is missing. This table has millions of clones, approximately 95% appearing once. Germline CDR1 GTSNPN, CDR2 SVGIG (reference sequence). V was trimmed by 5 bases and J by 6 bases, leaving 14 bases between them. This CDR3 has 13 residues. Study donors comprised healthy, HIV-negative adults devoid of recent acute infection or vaccination. This clonotype was sampled from a man between 18 and 35 years old in good health. Some clones in this sample may be carry-over from other donors' samples. This chain connects TRBV30 to TRBJ1-5; D call uncertain. Material for sequencing was naive CD4+ T cells from PBMCs. Subset meaning: CD45RA+ positively selected. The CDR3, as DNA: TGTGCCTGGGCTGGGTCGTGGGGTCAGCCCCAGCATTTT. Translating gives CAWAGSWGQPQHF.